This paragraph covers one T cell receptor beta chain sequence. The antigen remains undetermined. This entry is derived from a study of cytomegalovirus exposure and HLA in healthy donors. Study in general: The study's early data release held roughly 91 million unique TCRs from HLA-typed donors.

In the PCR, 60 Vbeta and 13 Jbeta primers were used. Method: immunoSEQ multiplex PCR; TCRdb's copy keeps in-frame clones and lacks some. Of under 200,000 clones in the sample, approximately 78% are singletons; the top ten hold 1.5% to 2%. V trimming: 3 bases; J trimming: 0 bases; junction bases outside the gene matches: 4. CDR3 length equals 15 residues. CDR1 is SGHAT and CDR2 is FQNNGV in the germline V gene. Study-level results: In a later analysis, TCR beta V- and J-gene trimming showed a link to a missense DCLRE1C variant.

What was sequenced was PBMCs. This clonotype originated in a woman aged 18-29 years in good health and CMV-seronegative. The rearrangement uses TRBV11-2 and TRBJ1-2; TRBD1 matches at 7 bases. CDR3 sequence (DNA): TGTGCCAGCAGCTTGGGGACAGCATCTAACTATGGCTACACCTTC. Its protein is CASSLGTASNYGYTF.